Listed below are T cell receptor beta chains from one sample, sequenced in a study of CD8+CD57+ T cells in acquired aplastic anemia. TCRdb called the reads again in MiXCR, with one record for every CDR3 protein. Of around 210,000 distinct CDR3 sequences in the sample, 50% to 70% were seen once. The material sequenced was sorted CD4+, CD8+, or CD8+CD57+ T cells (not recorded which) from PBMCs. The receptors here all came from a human donor with aplastic anemia. The CDR3 runs from the conserved cysteine through the conserved F or W. A D gene is named only where the DNA matches it firmly. Clone size is given for some rows only: seen once, a few or many times, or a class if the clone is expanded.

D: NA
J: TRBJ1-1
size: NA
V: TRBV29-1
DNA: TGCAGCGCTACGGACAGCTCTGGAGCTTTCTTT
CDR3: CSATDSSGAFF

D: NA
J: TRBJ2-3
size: NA
V: TRBV19
DNA: TGTGCCAGTACCTTGACCCGGATGGGGACAGATACGCAGTATTTT
CDR3: CASTLTRMGTDTQYF

D: NA
J: TRBJ1-1
size: once
V: TRBV15
DNA: TGTGCCACCAGCAGAGTTGTTTGGACGGGAGCGGGGACTGAAGCTTTCTTT
CDR3: CATSRVVWTGAGTEAFF

D: NA
J: TRBJ1-6
size: few
V: TRBV5-6
DNA: TGTGCCAGCAGAAGAGGCCCGAGCTCCTATAATTCACCCCTCCACTTT
CDR3: CASRRGPSSYNSPLHF

D: NA
J: TRBJ1-1
size: NA
V: TRBV19
DNA: TGTGCCAGTACCCGACACGGTAACACTGAAGCTTTCTTT
CDR3: CASTRHGNTEAFF

D: NA
J: TRBJ1-1
size: many
V: TRBV19
DNA: TGTGCCAGTAGTATAGCCCCGAACAAGTACACTGAAGCTTTCTTT
CDR3: CASSIAPNKYTEAFF

D: NA
J: TRBJ2-5
size: NA
V: TRBV20-1
DNA: TGCAGTGCTGTAAGGGGAGGAGAGACCCAGTACTTC
CDR3: CSAVRGGETQYF

D: NA
J: TRBJ1-1
size: NA
V: TRBV15
DNA: TGTGCCACCAGTCCGGTCGGATTCAACACTGAAGCTTTCTTT
CDR3: CATSPVGFNTEAFF

D: NA
J: TRBJ1-2
size: NA
V: TRBV29-1
DNA: TGCAGCGTTAGAGAGGGGCGATATGGCTACACCTTC
CDR3: CSVREGRYGYTF

D: NA
J: TRBJ2-7
size: NA
V: TRBV9
DNA: TGTGCCAGCAGCGTAGGACAGACCACCTACGAGCAGTACTTC
CDR3: CASSVGQTTYEQYF

D: NA
J: TRBJ1-5
size: few
V: TRBV19
DNA: TGTGCCAGTAGTGGGGCGAGGCAGCCCCAGCATTTT
CDR3: CASSGARQPQHF

D: NA
J: TRBJ2-6
size: NA
V: TRBV7-8
DNA: TGTGCCAGCAGCCTCACTAGAAGGGGGGAGGAGGGGACGGTGAACATTGAAGCTTTC
CDR3: CASSLTRRGEEGTVNIEAF

D: NA
J: TRBJ2-7
size: NA
V: TRBV7-9
DNA: TGTGCCAGCAGCCATACAGGGCCCTACGAGCAGTACTTC
CDR3: CASSHTGPYEQYF

D: NA
J: TRBJ1-2
size: NA
V: TRBV7-9
DNA: TGTGCCAGCAGCTTAAGCCCCTCCCTCTATGGCTACACCTTC
CDR3: CASSLSPSLYGYTF

D: NA
J: TRBJ2-3
size: many
V: TRBV7-3
DNA: TGTGCCAGCAGCTTTGACTCAGGCGGCACAGATACGCAGTATTTT
CDR3: CASSFDSGGTDTQYF

D: NA
J: TRBJ1-5
size: NA
V: TRBV15
DNA: TGTGCCACCAGCAGAGACCGGGACAGCAATCAGCCCCAGCATTTT
CDR3: CATSRDRDSNQPQHF

D: NA
J: TRBJ2-1
size: many
V: TRBV5-1
DNA: TGCGCCAGCAGCGCCGGGACAGGACTTAGCGGGGCTGGGTACAATGAGCAGTTCTTC
CDR3: CASSAGTGLSGAGYNEQFF

D: TRBD2
J: TRBJ2-3
size: NA
V: TRBV20-1
DNA: TGCAGTGCTAGCGAGGGAGCGGGGGGTACAGATACGCAGTATTTT
CDR3: CSASEGAGGTDTQYF

D: NA
J: TRBJ2-3
size: NA
V: TRBV7-9
DNA: TGTGCCAGCAGCTCCAAGTTGGGCAGGGGGCAGTATTTT
CDR3: CASSSKLGRGQYF

D: TRBD2
J: TRBJ2-5
size: NA
V: TRBV7-8
DNA: TGTGCCAGCAGCTCTGGACTAGCGGGGGGGGCATCCCAAGAGACCCAGTACTTC
CDR3: CASSSGLAGGASQETQYF

D: NA
J: TRBJ1-2
size: NA
V: TRBV5-6
DNA: TGTGCCAGCAGCTTGTTTAGCCCCTATGGCTACACCTTC
CDR3: CASSLFSPYGYTF

D: TRBD1
J: TRBJ1-2
size: NA
V: TRBV24-1
DNA: TGTGCCACCAGTGAACTGACAGGGGGAGGCTATGGCTACACCTTC
CDR3: CATSELTGGGYGYTF

D: NA
J: TRBJ1-2
size: NA
V: TRBV5-5
DNA: TGTGCCAGCAGCTTGGCTGGACAGATGGTCTATGGCTACACCTTC
CDR3: CASSLAGQMVYGYTF

D: NA
J: TRBJ2-7
size: many
V: TRBV2
DNA: TGTGCCAGCAGTGAATTGGAGGGGGTCAGCTACGAGCAGTACTTC
CDR3: CASSELEGVSYEQYF

D: NA
J: TRBJ2-3
size: NA
V: TRBV14
DNA: TGTGCCAGCAGCCAAGTTCGACAGTCCAGTGATACGCAGTATTTT
CDR3: CASSQVRQSSDTQYF

D: TRBD1
J: TRBJ1-2
size: NA
V: TRBV10-3
DNA: TGTGCCATCAGTGAAGGGACAGGGGTGGGCTACACCTTC
CDR3: CAISEGTGVGYTF

D: TRBD1
J: TRBJ2-1
size: NA
V: TRBV2
DNA: TGTGCCAGCAGTCCCAGGACAGGGGGCGCCTACAATGAGCAGTTCTTC
CDR3: CASSPRTGGAYNEQFF

D: TRBD2
J: TRBJ2-1
size: NA
V: TRBV24-1
DNA: TGTGCCACCAGTGATTTCGGGACTAGCGGGATCAGTGGCAATGAGCAGTTCTTC
CDR3: CATSDFGTSGISGNEQFF

D: TRBD2
J: TRBJ2-3
size: NA
V: TRBV9
DNA: TGTGCCAGCAGCGCCACTAGCGGGGGGGCCGTGTATACGCAGTATTTT
CDR3: CASSATSGGAVYTQYF

D: NA
J: TRBJ1-4
size: many
V: TRBV19
DNA: NA
CDR3: CASNRDSKGSVSEKLFF

D: TRBD1
J: TRBJ1-1
size: NA
V: TRBV5-4
DNA: TGTGCCAGCAGCTTAAGACAGGGGGCCACTGAAGCTTTCTTT
CDR3: CASSLRQGATEAFF

D: NA
J: TRBJ2-5
size: NA
V: TRBV14
DNA: TGTGCCAGCAGCCTCTGGGGAAGGGCGGAGACCCAGTACTTC
CDR3: CASSLWGRAETQYF

D: TRBD2
J: TRBJ2-1
size: NA
V: TRBV10-3
DNA: TGTGCCATCACCAGCGGGGTAAACAATGAGCAGTTCTTC
CDR3: CAITSGVNNEQFF

D: TRBD1
J: TRBJ2-7
size: few
V: TRBV5-6
DNA: TGTGCCAGCAGCGGCCGGGACAGGCCCATCTACGAGCAGTACTTC
CDR3: CASSGRDRPIYEQYF

D: NA
J: TRBJ1-2
size: NA
V: TRBV12-3/TRBV12-4
DNA: TGTGCCAGCAGTTACTTGACTAACTATGGCTACACCTTC
CDR3: CASSYLTNYGYTF

D: NA
J: TRBJ1-5
size: NA
V: TRBV25-1
DNA: TGTGCCAGCACTACACAGGGCAGCAATCAGCCCCAGCATTTT
CDR3: CASTTQGSNQPQHF

D: NA
J: TRBJ2-7
size: few
V: TRBV2
DNA: TGTGCCAGCAGCGATGACCTTGTGCAGTACTTC
CDR3: CASSDDLVQYF

D: NA
J: TRBJ1-1
size: NA
V: TRBV12-3/TRBV12-4
DNA: TGTGCCAGCAGGAAAGACAGCACCACTGAAGCTTTCTTT
CDR3: CASRKDSTTEAFF

D: NA
J: TRBJ1-2
size: NA
V: TRBV29-1
DNA: TGCAGCGTTGTTTACAGGGTGTGGGGGTATGGCTACACCTTC
CDR3: CSVVYRVWGYGYTF

D: TRBD2
J: TRBJ2-7
size: NA
V: TRBV7-2
DNA: TGTGCCAGCAGCTTAGCAGTAGTAGCGGGTTTGTACGAGCAGTACTTC
CDR3: CASSLAVVAGLYEQYF

D: TRBD1
J: TRBJ2-7
size: NA
V: TRBV27
DNA: TGTGCCAGCAGTTTAGAACAGGGGAGCTCCTACGAGCAGTACTTC
CDR3: CASSLEQGSSYEQYF

D: NA
J: TRBJ2-2
size: NA
V: TRBV10-2
DNA: TGCGCCAGCATCCAGGGGAATGGGGACACCGGGGAGCTGTTTTTT
CDR3: CASIQGNGDTGELFF

D: NA
J: TRBJ1-5
size: once
V: TRBV7-9
DNA: TGTGCCAGCAGCTTAGAAAGGTCGGGGGATCAGCCCCAGCATTTT
CDR3: CASSLERSGDQPQHF

D: NA
J: TRBJ2-7
size: NA
V: TRBV20-1
DNA: TGCAGTGCTAGAGATCTCGCCGGGTATCAGCAGTACTTC
CDR3: CSARDLAGYQQYF